This paragraph reports one T cell receptor beta chain. The antigen remains undetermined. The source of the sample is a study of regulatory and conventional T cells in RAG deficiency. The repertoire was sequenced with immunoSEQ multiplex PCR; TCRdb's copy has only in-frame clones and lacks some. The sample carries about 390 clones, approximately 93% recorded once. Germline CDR1 and CDR2: MDHEN and SYDVKM. The V and J ends lost 4 bases and 6 bases respectively, with 15 bases between them. The length of the CDR3 is 14 residues. General study results and limits: Shannon entropy fell and Simpson indices rose in RAG-deficient patients.

Regulatory T cells were sorted from blood as CD4+ CD25-high CD127-low cells. The source material was CD4+ Tregs sorted from blood. The receptor's source is a human donor with RAG deficiency presenting as severe combined immunodeficiency. The chain employs TRBV28 and TRBJ2-5, with a weak D call TRBD1 (6 bases). CDR3 amino acids: CASSSTGGRKTQYF. CDR3 sequence (DNA): TGTGCCAGCAGTTCGACAGGCGGACGGAAGACCCAGTACTTC.